The T cell receptor beta chain under discussion was sequenced for a study of T cell responses to AZD1222 COVID-19 vaccine. Concerning this clone itself: What it recognizes is unknown.

Study-level findings and limits: Spike-specific TCR breadth and depth were elevated following two AZD1222 doses. Clonal diversity was possibly underestimated, and white British individuals and females predominated among donors. Nearly half of unique spike-specific TCRs reportedly avoided B.1.351 and B.1.1.7 mutated regions.

The repertoire was sequenced with immunoSEQ multiplex PCR; TCRdb's copy has only in-frame clones and lacks some. The sample has roughly 53,000 clones, approximately 84% seen once. The V gene lost 2 bases and the J gene lost 3 bases, with 10 bases spanning the gap. The CDR3 runs to 13 residues. In germline, CDR1 is GTSNPN, CDR2 SVGIG (reference sequence). Sequenced material: peripheral blood, taken on day 0 of AZD1222 vaccination. J is TRBJ1-1 and V is TRBV30, with D possibly being TRBD1 (5 bases). This clonotype was sampled from an adult in good health. CDR3 nucleotides: TGTGCCTGGAGTACCGCGGGGGACACTGAAGCTTTCTTT. Amino acid sequence: CAWSTAGDTEAFF.